Listed here are 17 T cell receptor beta chains from one sample, sequenced in a study of blood T cell repertoires in COVID-19 (dated by TCRdb to 2018 to 2020). Library generation was performed with the immunoSEQ multiplex PCR assay. TCRdb carries this immuneACCESS record with in-frame sequences only. Its versions omit some clonotypes, under half of them owing to an unresolved V gene in the studies checked, with the rest unexplained. The sample includes roughly 240,000 clones, with about nine tenths observed a single time. Roughly 2.3% of the sample rests with the top ten. Source material: PBMCs or T cells enriched from blood (not recorded which). The source of these receptors is a woman between 40 and 50 years old with acute COVID-19.

V gene TRBV7-2 combines with J gene TRBJ2-3, with D possibly being TRBD2 (6 bases). CDR1 is SGHTA and CDR2 is FQGNSA in the germline V gene. The CDR3 length is 16 residues. Trimming removed 1 base from V and 4 bases from J, with 15 bases in between. The CDR3 spells CASSLETWRGADTQYF. The CDR3 DNA reads as TGTGCCAGCAGCTTAGAGACATGGCGGGGTGCAGATACGCAGTATTTT.

The V call is TRBV6-1, the J call TRBJ2-6, with TRBD1 identical over 12 bases. Germline CDR1 reads MNHNS; CDR2 reads SASEGT. V trimming: 1 base; J trimming: 2 bases; junction bases outside the gene matches: 6. CDR3 size: 19 residues. CDR3 amino acids: CASSEVPGTGGAGANVLTF. The CDR3 DNA follows: TGTGCCAGCAGTGAAGTCCCCGGGACAGGGGGCGCTGGGGCCAACGTCCTGACTTTC.

This chain links TRBV6-4 with TRBJ1-2; TRBD1 aligns across 11 bases. The V gene end was trimmed by 5 bases and the J gene end by 3 bases; junction bases not matched to a gene: 5. The germline gives CDR1 MRHNA, CDR2 SNTAGT. The CDR3 is 15 residues long. The CDR3 loop is CASSRTGGEDYGYTF. CDR3 DNA sequence: TGTGCCAGCAGTAGGACAGGGGGCGAAGACTATGGCTACACCTTC.

The V gene is TRBV5-1, the J gene TRBJ2-3; maybe TRBD2 (6 bases). Per germline, CDR1 SGHRS and CDR2 YFSETQ. Trimming removed 3 bases from V and 3 bases from J, with 11 bases in between. The CDR3 is 14 amino acids. The CDR3 DNA is TGCGCCAGCAGCTCGGTCGGGGGAACAGATACGCAGTATTTT. Its protein product is CASSSVGGTDTQYF.

The chain uses TRBV11-3 and TRBJ2-1, with a weak D call TRBD2 (6 bases). The CDR3 has 15 amino acids. The germline V gene has CDR1 SGHNT and CDR2 YENEEA. Between the trimmed V and J ends, which lost 5 bases and 9 bases, there was a span of 20 bases. CDR3 protein: CASSTRGFTSSEQFF. The CDR3 DNA follows: TGTGCCAGCAGCACGCGGGGATTCACTTCCAGTGAGCAGTTCTTC.

This clone was counted at least ten times. The genes are TRBV6-2 or TRBV6-3 and TRBJ2-2; D unclear. The V end lost 2 bases, the J end lost 6 bases, and 16 bases lay between the germline ends. The CDR3 extends over 16 amino acids. Germline CDR1 MNHEY, CDR2 SVGEGT. The CDR3 loop reads CASSYVSPNPAGELFF. CDR3 coding DNA: TGTGCCAGCAGTTACGTCTCACCAAACCCGGCCGGGGAGCTGTTTTTT.

This clone was seen once. The chain couples TRBV5-1 to TRBJ1-6, with 9 bases aligning to TRBD1. The trim removed 4 bases at V and 7 bases at J, leaving 6 bases unmatched. Germline-derived CDR1 and CDR2 are SGHRS and YFSETQ. The CDR3 runs 15 residues. CDR3 sequence reads: CASSLEDRGNSPLHF. The CDR3 DNA sequence: TGCGCCAGCAGCCTTGAGGACAGGGGAAATTCACCCCTCCACTTT.

This clone appeared a single time. CDR3 in DNA: TGCAGCGTTGAAGACGGGGGGGCAAGCTCCTACAATGAGCAGTTCTTC. This gives the protein CSVEDGGASSYNEQFF. This chain links TRBV29-1 with TRBJ2-1; 8 nucleotides align to TRBD2. CDR3 length: 16 residues. CDR1 is SQVTM and CDR2 is ANQGSEA in the germline V gene. With V trimmed by 0 bases and J by 0 bases, 4 bases remained unmatched.

This clone was recorded only once. The rearrangement uses TRBV7-9 and TRBJ2-5, with D perhaps matching TRBD2 (6 bases). CDR1 is SEHNR and CDR2 is FQNEAQ in the germline V gene (reference sequence). The V gene lost 8 bases and the J gene lost 5 bases, with 6 bases spanning the gap. This CDR3 has 10 residues. DNA of the CDR3: TGTGCCAGCCGGGAGGAGACCCAGTACTTC. This translates into CASREETQYF.

The rearrangement links TRBV29-1 to TRBJ1-2, with a tentative D call TRBD1 (5 bases). Germline loops: CDR1 SQVTM, CDR2 ANQGSEA. V dropped 3 bases and J dropped 6 bases, with 14 bases sitting between them. The CDR3 runs 13 residues. The CDR3 here is CSVETESADGYTF. In DNA form, the CDR3 reads TGCAGCGTTGAGACAGAGTCAGCCGATGGCTACACCTTC.

This clone has just a few counts. The chain recombines TRBV24-1 with TRBJ1-4, with D possibly being TRBD1 (6 bases). V lost 8 bases and J lost 4, with 16 bases in between. The CDR3 contains 15 residues. The germline V gene encodes CDR1 KGHDR and CDR2 SFDVKD. The CDR3 bases are TGTGCCACCATTGCTGGACAGAGGGTTAATGAAAAACTGTTTTTT. Amino acid sequence: CATIAGQRVNEKLFF.

The V gene is TRBV18, the J gene TRBJ1-2, with 10 bases that match TRBD1. J was trimmed by 4 bases and V by 3 bases; bases with no gene match: 8. The CDR3 has 16 amino acids. CDR1 is KGHSH and CDR2 is LQKENI in the germline V gene. CDR3 sequence: CASSPFGQGGGYGYTF. The CDR3, as DNA: TGTGCCAGCTCACCCTTCGGACAGGGGGGTGGCTATGGCTACACCTTC.

This clone has more than one count but fewer than ten. This same CDR3 is encoded by further DNA sequences in the sample. The chain links TRBV10-3 to TRBJ1-1; maybe TRBD1 (6 bases). Germline CDR1 reads ENHRY; CDR2 reads SYGVKD. The CDR3 runs to 12 residues. The ends were cut back, 6 bases at V and 1 base at J, with 6 bases in the middle. The chain's CDR3 is CAIRQGNTEAFF. In DNA form, the CDR3 reads TGTGCCATCAGACAGGGGAACACTGAAGCTTTCTTT.

The rearrangement uses TRBV7-9 and TRBJ2-2; possible D gene TRBD2, 7 bases. Germline loops: CDR1 SEHNR, CDR2 FQNEAQ (reference sequence). This CDR3 has 16 residues. V dropped 5 bases and J dropped 3 bases, with 16 bases sitting between them. This CDR3 is CASSNDMGGHTGELFF. In nucleotides, the CDR3 is TGTGCCAGCAGCAATGACATGGGGGGGCACACCGGGGAGCTGTTTTTT.

J is TRBJ2-7 and V is TRBV21-1; the D call in the table, TRBD2, was not verified against the DNA. TRBV21-1 is a listed pseudogene. The CDR3 totals 19 residues. The CDR3: CASSRIPLAGGFSFHEQYV. The CDR3 coding sequence is TGTGCCAGCAGTCGAATCCCGCTAGCGGGAGGGTTTTCTTTCCACGAGCAGTACGTC.

V usage is TRBV11-2 and J usage is TRBJ2-3; possibly TRBD1 for D (6 bases). The length of the CDR3 is 18 residues. Trimming left V 5 bases short and J 2 bases short, with 23 bases between. Germline CDR1 is SGHAT and CDR2 is FQNNGV. CDR3 region: CASSPGGIQGFFTDTQYF. In nucleotides, the CDR3 is TGTGCCAGCAGCCCGGGTGGGATACAGGGTTTTTTCACAGATACGCAGTATTTT.

The chain employs TRBV30 and TRBJ1-2; 8 bases match TRBD1. Unmatched junction bases numbered 5, after V lost 4 bases and J lost 4 bases. Germline CDR1 is GTSNPN and CDR2 is SVGIG (reference sequence). The CDR3 extends over 13 amino acids. CDR3 loop: CAWTGGGVYGYTF. In nucleotides, the CDR3 is TGTGCCTGGACAGGGGGCGGGGTCTATGGCTACACCTTC.